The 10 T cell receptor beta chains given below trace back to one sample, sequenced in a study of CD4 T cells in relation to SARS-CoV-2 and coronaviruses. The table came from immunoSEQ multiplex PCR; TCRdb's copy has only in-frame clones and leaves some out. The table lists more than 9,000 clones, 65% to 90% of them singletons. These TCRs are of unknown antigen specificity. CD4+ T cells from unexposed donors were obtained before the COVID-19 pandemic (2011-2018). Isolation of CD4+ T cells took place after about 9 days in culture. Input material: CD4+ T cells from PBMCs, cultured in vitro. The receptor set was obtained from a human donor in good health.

CDR3: CASSLVRQPQHF. The CDR3 DNA sequence: TGTGCCAGCAGTTTAGTAAGACAGCCCCAGCATTTT. The gene calls are TRBV12-3 or TRBV12-4 and TRBJ1-5, with D hard to call. Trimming left V 1 base short and J 7 bases short, with 5 bases between. The CDR3 spans 12 residues.

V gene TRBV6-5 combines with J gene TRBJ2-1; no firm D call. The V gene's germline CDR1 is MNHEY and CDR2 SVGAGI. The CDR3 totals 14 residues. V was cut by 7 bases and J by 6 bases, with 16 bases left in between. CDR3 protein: CASTWPGAFNEQFF. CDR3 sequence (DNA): TGTGCCAGCACTTGGCCCGGTGCATTCAATGAGCAGTTCTTC.

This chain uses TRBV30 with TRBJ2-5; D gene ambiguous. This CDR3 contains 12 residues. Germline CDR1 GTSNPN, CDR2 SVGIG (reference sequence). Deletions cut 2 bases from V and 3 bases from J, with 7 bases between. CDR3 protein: CAWSQAEETQYF. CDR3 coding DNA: TGTGCCTGGAGTCAGGCCGAAGAGACCCAGTACTTC.

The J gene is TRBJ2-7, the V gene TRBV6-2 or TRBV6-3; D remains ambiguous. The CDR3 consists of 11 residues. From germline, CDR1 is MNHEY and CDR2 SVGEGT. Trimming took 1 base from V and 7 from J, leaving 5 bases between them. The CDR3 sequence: CASSYYFEQYF. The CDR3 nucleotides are TGTGCCAGCAGTTACTATTTTGAGCAGTACTTC.

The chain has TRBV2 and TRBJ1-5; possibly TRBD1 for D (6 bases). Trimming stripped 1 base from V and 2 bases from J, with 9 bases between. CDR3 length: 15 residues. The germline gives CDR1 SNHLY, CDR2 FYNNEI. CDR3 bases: TGTGCCAGCAGTGAAGGGGGGCAGGGCAATCAGCCCCAGCATTTT. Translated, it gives CASSEGGQGNQPQHF.

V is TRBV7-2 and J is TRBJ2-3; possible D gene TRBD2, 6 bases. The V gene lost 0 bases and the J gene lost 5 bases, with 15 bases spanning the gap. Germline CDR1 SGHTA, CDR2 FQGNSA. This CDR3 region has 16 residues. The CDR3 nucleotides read TGTGCCAGCAGCTTAGCCAAAGACGGGGGAAGAGATACGCAGTATTTT. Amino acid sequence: CASSLAKDGGRDTQYF.

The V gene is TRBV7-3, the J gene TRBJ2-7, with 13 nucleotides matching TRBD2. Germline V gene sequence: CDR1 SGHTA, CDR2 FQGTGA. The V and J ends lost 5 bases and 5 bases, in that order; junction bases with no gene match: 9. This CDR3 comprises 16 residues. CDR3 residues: CASSRGLAGERDEQYF. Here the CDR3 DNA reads TGTGCCAGCAGCCGCGGACTAGCGGGAGAAAGGGACGAGCAGTACTTC.

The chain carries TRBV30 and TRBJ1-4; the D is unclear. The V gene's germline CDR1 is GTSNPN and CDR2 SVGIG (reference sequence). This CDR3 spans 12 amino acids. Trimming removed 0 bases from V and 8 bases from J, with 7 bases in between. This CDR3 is CAWSVLKEKLFF. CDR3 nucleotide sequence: TGTGCCTGGAGTGTTTTAAAGGAAAAACTGTTTTTT.

The DNA of the CDR3 is TGTGCCAGCAGTCCTATCGAGGGGTATGGCTACACCTTC. Translating it yields CASSPIEGYGYTF. The J gene is TRBJ1-2, the V gene TRBV7-2; tentatively, D is TRBD1 (5 bases). Trimming removed 6 bases from V and 5 bases from J, with 13 bases in between. Per the germline V gene, CDR1 is SGHTA and CDR2 is FQGNSA. The CDR3 covers 13 residues.

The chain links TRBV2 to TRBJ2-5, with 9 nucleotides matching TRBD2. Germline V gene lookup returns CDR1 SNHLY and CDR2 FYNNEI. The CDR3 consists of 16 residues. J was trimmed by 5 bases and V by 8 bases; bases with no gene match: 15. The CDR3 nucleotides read TGTGCCAGCGATGAAGGACTAGCGCAAATTGGGGAGACCCAGTACTTC. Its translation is CASDEGLAQIGETQYF.